Presented here are 13 T cell receptor beta chains from one specimen sequenced in a study of control samples from healthy donors and cancer patients. Sequencing was performed with immunoSEQ multiplex PCR; in TCRdb, only in-frame clones are kept and a portion is missing. This repertoire shows about 24,000 clones, about 80% found once; its top ten account for approximately 30%. Source material: PBMCs. All receptors come from a man between 60 and 70 years old with head and neck cancer.

The chain employs TRBV6-2 or TRBV6-3 and TRBJ2-1; no reliable D call. Germline loops: CDR1 MNHEY, CDR2 SVGEGT. CDR3 length: 11 amino acids. The V and J ends lost 6 bases and 7 bases respectively, with 7 bases between them. As DNA, the CDR3 is TGTGCCAGCAGCCGAATTAATGAGCAGTTCTTC. Residues: CASSRINEQFF.

There are a few counts of this clone. The CDR3 nucleotides read TGCGCCAGCAGCTTGGAGGGGCGACCCACAGATACGCAGTATTTT. This codes for CASSLEGRPTDTQYF. The chain joins TRBV5-1 to TRBJ2-3; the D gene is possibly TRBD1 (5 bases). Germline CDR1 SGHRS, CDR2 YFSETQ. The CDR3 is 15 amino acids. V lost 0 bases, J lost 2 bases, and 10 bases lay in between.

The chain carries TRBV28 and TRBJ2-5; no clear D gene. The V and J ends lost 5 bases and 7 bases respectively, with 11 bases between them. Germline V gene lookup returns CDR1 MDHEN and CDR2 SYDVKM. This CDR3 has 12 amino acids. CDR3 in amino acids: CASSASMRTQYF. For the CDR3, the DNA is TGTGCCAGCAGTGCCTCAATGAGGACCCAGTACTTC.

This clone was seen just once. The chain employs TRBV7-2 and TRBJ1-1; D perhaps matches TRBD1 (6 bases). V gave up 3 bases and J gave up 4 bases, with 9 bases separating them. CDR3 size: 13 residues. The V gene's germline CDR1 is SGHTA and CDR2 FQGNSA. This chain's CDR3 is CASSFGGGTEAFF. The CDR3, as DNA: TGTGCCAGCAGCTTTGGAGGGGGCACTGAAGCTTTCTTT. The complete variable domain, with remaining parts taken from reference TRBV7-2 and TRBJ1-1, reads GAGVSQSPSNKVTEKGKDVELRCDPISGHTALYWYRQSLGQGLEFLIYFQGNSAPDKSGLPSDRFSAERTGGSVSTLTIQRTQQEDSAVYLCASSFGGGTEAFFGQGTRLTVV.

This chain uses TRBV11-3 with TRBJ2-3, with D unresolved. The CDR3 is made up of 13 amino acids. V lost 0 bases and J lost 5, with 6 bases in between. Germline V gene sequence: CDR1 SGHNT, CDR2 YENEEA. CDR3 nucleotides: TGTGCCAGCAGCTTAGATGGCGGAGATACGCAGTATTTT. Translating it yields CASSLDGGDTQYF. The full variable domain, in which reference TRBV11-3 and TRBJ2-3 provide the parts outside the CDR3, is EAGVVQSPRYKIIEKKQPVAFWCNPISGHNTLYWYLQNLGQGPELLIRYENEEAVDDSQLPKDRFSAERLKGVDSTLKIQPAELGDSAVYLCASSLDGGDTQYFGPGTRLTVL.

This chain joins TRBV6-5 and TRBJ1-1; 10 bases are a match to TRBD1. This CDR3 has 15 residues. V dropped 5 bases and J dropped 5; count of bases not matched to a gene: 8. CDR1 and CDR2 from the germline V gene are MNHEY and SVGAGI. The CDR3 sequence is CASSPARTGGTEAFF. The CDR3, as DNA: TGTGCCAGCAGTCCAGCACGGACAGGGGGGACTGAAGCTTTCTTT.

V usage is TRBV11-2 and J usage is TRBJ1-1; TRBD1 aligns across 11 bases. Trimming removed 3 bases from V and 4 bases from J; junction bases left unmatched: 4. CDR3 length: 15 amino acids. The germline V gene has CDR1 SGHAT and CDR2 FQNNGV. CDR3 DNA sequence: TGTGCCAGCAGCTTGGGACAGGGGGGAGGCACTGAAGCTTTCTTT. Translation gives CASSLGQGGGTEAFF.

J is TRBJ2-7 and V is TRBV7-9; the D is unclear. V lost 1 base, J lost 5 bases, and 9 bases lay in between. CDR1 and CDR2 (germline): SEHNR, FQNEAQ (reference sequence). The CDR3 is 13 residues long. CDR3 region: CASSLDGRNEQYF. The CDR3 nucleotides are TGTGCCAGCAGCTTAGATGGCAGGAACGAGCAGTACTTC.

By share of the sample, this clone is medium-sized (0.01 to 0.1%). This chain joins TRBV27 and TRBJ1-3; D gene unclear. Trimming shortened V by 3 bases and J by 4 bases, and 7 bases separated the two germline ends. The CDR3 is 13 residues long. Germline V lookup: CDR1 MNHEY, CDR2 SMNVEV (reference sequence). CDR3 sequence reads: CASSFALGNTIYF. As DNA, the CDR3 is TGTGCCAGCAGTTTTGCCCTCGGAAACACCATATATTTT.

The chain recombines TRBV11-3 with TRBJ2-5, with 7 bases that match TRBD2. Germline values: CDR1 SGHNT, CDR2 YENEEA. There are 15 residues in the CDR3. The V gene end was trimmed by 5 bases and the J gene end by 5 bases; junction bases not matched to a gene: 11. The CDR3 DNA sequence: TGTGCCAGCAGCCCAGGACTAGGCGGGGTGGAGACCCAGTACTTC. Amino acid sequence: CASSPGLGGVETQYF.

The rearrangement links TRBV6-1 to TRBJ2-5; tentative D call: TRBD1 (5 bases). Trimming removed 1 base from V and 4 bases from J, with 16 bases in between. Germline-derived CDR1 and CDR2 are MNHNS and SASEGT. The CDR3 totals 16 residues. The CDR3 protein is CASSEGGTLSIETQYF. The CDR3 region has the DNA TGTGCCAGCAGTGAAGGGGGCACCCTATCCATAGAGACCCAGTACTTC.

The CDR3 region has the DNA TGTGCCAGCAGCTTAGTGGGGGGCCTCCACTCCTACGAGCAGTACTTC. This gives the protein CASSLVGGLHSYEQYF. The V call is TRBV7-9, the J call TRBJ2-7, with D perhaps matching TRBD1 or TRBD2 (6 bases each). Trimming removed 1 base from V and 0 bases from J, with 13 bases in between. Germline loops: CDR1 SEHNR, CDR2 FQNEAQ (reference sequence). The CDR3 extends over 16 amino acids. The full variable domain, its missing parts supplied by reference TRBV7-9 and TRBJ2-7, is DTGVSQNPRHKITKRGQNVTFRCDPISEHNRLYWYRQTLGQGPEFLTYFQNEAQLEKSRLLSDRFSAERPKGSFSTLEIQRTEQGDSAMYLCASSLVGGLHSYEQYFGPGTRLTVT.

CDR3 protein: CAWSVLGEAFF. CDR3 bases: TGTGCCTGGAGTGTACTAGGTGAAGCTTTCTTT. V usage is TRBV30 and J usage is TRBJ1-1; no reliable D call. The CDR3 totals 11 residues. Trimming stripped 0 bases from V and 7 bases from J, with 6 bases between. CDR1 is GTSNPN, CDR2 SVGIG, per germline (reference sequence).